This T cell receptor (beta chain) was recovered during a study of identical twins. Study-wide results and caveats: There were fewer insertions in abundant cord blood beta clonotypes, but memory repertoires showed no such pattern. A partial confounding effect on zero-insertion analyses could come from invariant MAIT and iNKT cells.

TCRdb fed the 5' RACE reads into MiXCR, producing one record per CDR3 protein. Of just under 550,000 distinct CDR3 sequences listed, roughly 15% are singletons. The CDR3 runs 13 residues. V dropped 6 bases and J dropped 3; count of bases not matched to a gene: 2. The germline gives CDR1 DFQATT, CDR2 SNEGSKA (reference sequence). As to this clonotype: Its antigen remains unidentified.

The same sample was also studied in work on yellow fever vaccine responses in identical twins.

The V call is TRBV20-1, the J call TRBJ2-3; TRBD1 agrees at 11 bases. The origin of this receptor is a woman between 18 and 30 years old in good health. The sequenced material came from CD4+ T cells sorted from blood. CDR3 bases: TGCAGTGCATGGGACAGGGGGACAGATACGCAGTATTTT. This codes for CSAWDRGTDTQYF.